This T cell receptor beta chain emerged from a study of blood T cell repertoires in COVID-19. Using immunoSEQ multiplex PCR, the repertoire was profiled, and TCRdb retains in-frame clones only, with some absent. The table includes about 320,000 clones, around 85% detected once. Germline V lookup: CDR1 SGHRS, CDR2 YFSETQ. This CDR3 spans 17 amino acids. The trim removed 4 bases at V and 3 bases at J, leaving 11 bases unmatched. Sequencing used PBMCs or T cells enriched from blood (not recorded which). This TCR came from a woman in her 30s who had been exposed to COVID-19. J is TRBJ1-1 and V is TRBV5-1; 11 bases align to TRBD1. The CDR3 spells CASSPWTGGNEDTEAFF. Here the CDR3 DNA reads TGCGCCAGCAGCCCATGGACAGGGGGCAATGAGGACACTGAAGCTTTCTTT.